This TCR beta chain derives from a study of T cell changes during pregnancy in multiple sclerosis. Measured with immunoSEQ multiplex PCR; TCRdb has only the in-frame clones, and not every one. The sample contains some 85,000 clones, about 96% of which appear only once. Germline assignment: CDR1 SGHRS and CDR2 YFSETQ. The CDR3 runs to 15 residues. V was pared by 3 bases and J by 8 bases, with 9 bases of the junction left unmatched. The receptor comes from a female donor with multiple sclerosis, enrolled in a pregnancy study. This rearrangement joins TRBV5-1 to TRBJ2-1; 9 bases fit TRBD1. Sample: peripheral blood, taken in the second trimester of pregnancy. CDR3 protein: CASSSGTGWAHEQFF. The CDR3 nucleotides read TGCGCCAGCAGCTCCGGGACAGGGTGGGCCCATGAGCAGTTCTTC.